This T cell receptor beta chain was captured by sequencing in a study of blood T cell repertoires in COVID-19. Germline CDR1 and CDR2: SGHTA and FQGNSA. There are 17 residues in the CDR3. Trimming cost V 3 bases and J 4 bases, with 21 bases left between them. The data were produced by immunoSEQ multiplex PCR, yet TCRdb's version contains in-frame clones alone and is incomplete. The data show approximately 88,000 clones, around three quarters seen once. The receptor was derived from a woman older than 75 with active or convalescent COVID-19. The sequenced sample was peripheral blood. V and J are TRBV7-2 and TRBJ1-1; no clear D gene. The CDR3 coding sequence is TGTGCCAGCAGCTTCGCTAAACAGCGGTCCTGGACCACTGAAGCTTTCTTT. The encoded protein is CASSFAKQRSWTTEAFF.